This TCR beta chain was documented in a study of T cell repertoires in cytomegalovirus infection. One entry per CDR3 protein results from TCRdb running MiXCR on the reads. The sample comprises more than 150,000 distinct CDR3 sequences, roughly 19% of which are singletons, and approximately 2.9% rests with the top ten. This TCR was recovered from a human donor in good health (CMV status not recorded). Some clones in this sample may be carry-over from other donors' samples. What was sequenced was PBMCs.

CDR3 DNA: TGTGCCAGCAGCCCTCGCTCGGGACACTCTAGCTCTGGGGCCAACGTCCTGACTTTC. Its translation: CASSPRSGHSSSGANVLTF. V gene TRBV28 combines with J gene TRBJ2-6; perhaps TRBD1 as D (6 bases). V was cut by 6 bases and J by 0 bases, with 21 bases left in between. Germline V gene sequence: CDR1 MDHEN, CDR2 SYDVKM. CDR3 length equals 19 residues.